The 15 T cell receptor beta chains below were found in one sample sequenced in a study of blood T cells in healthy people across ages. Combining a sample-barcoded 5' primer with a J-beta primer mix, a second PCR ran for roughly 7 to 12 cycles. Via MiXCR, TCRdb re-called the 5' RACE reads, giving one row per CDR3 protein. The table has 600,000 to 650,000 distinct CDR3 sequences, 45% to 65% seen once; the top ten hold over 30%. The source material was blood. These receptors were collected from a man aged 60 to 75 in good health.

The table lists this clonotype with a few counts. The chain couples TRBV20-1 to TRBJ2-1, with D maybe TRBD2 (7 bases). The V end lost 6 bases, the J end lost 1 base, and 16 bases lay between the germline ends. This CDR3 comprises 15 residues. Germline CDR1 is DFQATT and CDR2 is SNEGSKA (reference sequence). This CDR3 reads CSAGGNRASYNEQFF. As DNA, the CDR3 is TGCAGTGCGGGGGGGAACAGGGCATCCTACAATGAGCAGTTCTTC.

J is TRBJ2-7 and V is TRBV20-1, with TRBD2 identical over 9 bases. CDR1 DFQATT and CDR2 SNEGSKA come from the germline V gene (reference sequence). The CDR3 totals 14 residues. The V segment lost 6 bases and the J segment 0 bases; nucleotides outside the gene matches: 6. The CDR3 coding sequence is TGCAGTGCCACGGGACTAGCCCTCTCCTACGAGCAGTACTTC. It is translated as CSATGLALSYEQYF.

This clonotype showed up many times. The chain links TRBV20-1 to TRBJ1-5; tentatively, D is TRBD1 (5 bases). This CDR3 is built from 12 residues. Germline values: CDR1 DFQATT, CDR2 SNEGSKA (reference sequence). Trimming took off 4 bases at V and 5 bases at J, with 9 bases between the two ends. The CDR3 loop is CSAITGDQPQHF. The CDR3 DNA reads as TGCAGTGCTATAACGGGGGATCAGCCCCAGCATTTT.

The V gene is TRBV29-1, the J gene TRBJ2-7; D may be TRBD1 or TRBD2 (5 bases each). The J call could be wrong; TRBJ2-5 is a better fit for the DNA end. Germline CDR1 SQVTM, CDR2 ANQGSEA. There are 14 residues in the CDR3. This CDR3 is CSVPAPGTGETQYF. CDR3 DNA sequence: TGCAGCGTTCCCGCCCCGGGGACGGGGGAGACCCAGTACTTC.

The chain employs TRBV20-1 and TRBJ1-5; possibly TRBD1 for D (5 bases). The CDR3 length is 15 residues. Germline V gene lookup returns CDR1 DFQATT and CDR2 SNEGSKA (reference sequence). With 3 bases removed from V and 5 bases from J, the gap between germline ends came to 17 bases. CDR3 loop: CSARMAGSSDQPQHF. The CDR3 nucleotides are TGCAGTGCTAGGATGGCAGGGTCATCAGATCAGCCCCAGCATTTT.

V usage is TRBV7-9 and J usage is TRBJ2-3; TRBD2 aligns across 7 bases. The CDR3 contains 17 residues. Losses at the gene ends were 2 bases for V and 0 bases for J; bases not matched to a gene: 8. In germline, CDR1 is SEHNR, CDR2 FQNEAQ (reference sequence). CDR3 in amino acids: CASSLRSGGWSTDTQYF. CDR3 in DNA: TGTGCCAGCAGCTTAAGGTCGGGGGGTTGGAGCACAGATACGCAGTATTTT.

This clonotype was detected only a few times. J is TRBJ2-3 and V is TRBV4-1; a weak D match, TRBD2 (5 bases). Germline-derived CDR1 and CDR2 are MGHRA and YSYEKL. The CDR3 is 11 amino acids. Trimming removed 4 bases from V and 11 bases from J, with 10 bases in between. The CDR3 sequence is CASSLGLMQYF. The CDR3 DNA sequence: TGCGCCAGCAGCCTCGGACTTATGCAGTATTTT.

This clonotype occurred a few times. The chain uses TRBV5-1 and TRBJ2-7; 7 nucleotides align to TRBD2. The J call may be mistaken, given a closer DNA end match to TRBJ2-5. Germline V gene sequence: CDR1 SGHRS, CDR2 YFSETQ. This CDR3 has 17 amino acids. The CDR3 sequence: CASSLVLGGGYQETQYF. The CDR3 bases are TGCGCCAGCAGCTTGGTTCTTGGCGGGGGATACCAAGAGACCCAGTACTTC.

The chain has TRBV7-9 and TRBJ2-5; TRBD1 matches 8 bases. The junction had 7 bases not matched to a gene; V was cut back by 5 bases and J by 11 bases. The CDR3 is 12 amino acids. Germline lookup yields CDR1 SEHNR and CDR2 FQNEAQ (reference sequence). In DNA form, the CDR3 reads TGTGCCAGCAGCCCCGACAGGGGTAAACAGTACTTC. Protein: CASSPDRGKQYF. Supplemented by reference TRBV7-9 and TRBJ2-5, the full variable domain reads DTGVSQNPRHKITKRGQNVTFRCDPISEHNRLYWYRQTLGQGPEFLTYFQNEAQLEKSRLLSDRFSAERPKGSFSTLEIQRTEQGDSAMYLCASSPDRGKQYFGPGTRLLVL.

The genes are TRBV20-1 and TRBJ2-1; tentative D call: TRBD2 (6 bases). Trimming shortened V by 5 bases and J by 4 bases, and 18 bases separated the two germline ends. The CDR3 is made up of 15 amino acids. The germline V gene has CDR1 DFQATT and CDR2 SNEGSKA (reference sequence). The CDR3, as DNA: TGCAGTGCTTTCTACCGGGACTGGAAGTACAATGAGCAGTTCTTC. Amino acid sequence: CSAFYRDWKYNEQFF.

The chain employs TRBV20-1 and TRBJ1-1; no clear D. Trimming cost V 6 bases and J 1 base, with 12 bases left between them. The CDR3 contains 13 residues. From germline, CDR1 is DFQATT and CDR2 SNEGSKA (reference sequence). The CDR3 is CSAHSATNTEAFF. In DNA, the CDR3 is TGCAGTGCGCACTCGGCTACGAACACTGAAGCTTTCTTT.

The CDR3 loop reads CASSTGDRGYYEQYF. In nucleotides, the CDR3 is TGTGCCAGCAGTACCGGGGACAGGGGGTACTACGAGCAGTACTTC. The chain uses TRBV6-5 and TRBJ2-7; 11 positions agree with TRBD1. V lost 5 bases to trimming and J lost 3 bases; unmatched junction nucleotides: 6. This CDR3 region has 15 residues. Germline loops: CDR1 MNHEY, CDR2 SVGAGI.

This clonotype has only a few counts. The rearrangement links TRBV5-5 to TRBJ1-1; TRBD1 is a possible D gene (6 bases). CDR1 and CDR2 (germline): SGHKS, YYEKEE (reference sequence). The V end lost 1 base, the J end lost 5 bases, and 15 bases lay between the germline ends. CDR3 length equals 15 residues. The CDR3 nucleotides read TGTGCCAGCAGCTTGTGGTGGGGGGCGCGGACTGAAGCTTTCTTT. Its translation is CASSLWWGARTEAFF.

The chain has TRBV7-9 and TRBJ2-1; no clear D gene. The V gene's germline CDR1 is SEHNR and CDR2 FQNEAQ (reference sequence). The CDR3 spans 15 residues. The germline V and J ends were trimmed by 5 bases and 9 bases, with 20 bases remaining between them. The DNA for the CDR3 is TGTGCCAGCAGCCCAGACGCCGTATTGGATCCTGAGCAGTTCTTC. Its translation: CASSPDAVLDPEQFF.

This chain links TRBV20-1 with TRBJ2-3, with 12 bases lining up with TRBD2. Unmatched junction bases numbered 5, after V lost 4 bases and J lost 0 bases. CDR1 DFQATT and CDR2 SNEGSKA come from the germline V gene (reference sequence). The CDR3 covers 16 residues. CDR3 sequence (DNA): TGCAGTGCTACTGGACTAGCGGGGCCGAGCACAGATACGCAGTATTTT. This encodes CSATGLAGPSTDTQYF.